The clone carrying this T cell receptor beta chain has more than one count but fewer than ten. The antigen remains unidentified. From germline, CDR1 is LGHDT and CDR2 YNNKEL (reference sequence). With V trimmed by 2 bases and J by 6 bases, 6 bases remained unmatched. This CDR3 has 15 amino acids. The sample originates from a study of identical twins. Study-level results: Part of the zero-insertion signal could reflect confounding by invariant MAIT and iNKT cells.

Through template switching, a universal primer site was introduced, and the cDNA contained unique molecular identifiers. TCRdb reprocessed the 5' RACE reads via MiXCR and lists one record per CDR3 protein. The sample lists about 530,000 distinct CDR3 sequences; approximately 20% were seen once. The same specimen was also included in a second study, on yellow fever vaccine responses in identical twins.

The clonotype was recovered from a woman younger than 35 in good health. The chain uses TRBV3-1 and TRBJ1-2; TRBD1 aligns across 10 bases. Sequencing was performed on CD4+ T cells sorted from blood. CDR3 region: CASSQWDRGSHGYTF. The CDR3 coding sequence is TGTGCCAGCAGCCAATGGGACAGGGGATCCCATGGCTACACCTTC.